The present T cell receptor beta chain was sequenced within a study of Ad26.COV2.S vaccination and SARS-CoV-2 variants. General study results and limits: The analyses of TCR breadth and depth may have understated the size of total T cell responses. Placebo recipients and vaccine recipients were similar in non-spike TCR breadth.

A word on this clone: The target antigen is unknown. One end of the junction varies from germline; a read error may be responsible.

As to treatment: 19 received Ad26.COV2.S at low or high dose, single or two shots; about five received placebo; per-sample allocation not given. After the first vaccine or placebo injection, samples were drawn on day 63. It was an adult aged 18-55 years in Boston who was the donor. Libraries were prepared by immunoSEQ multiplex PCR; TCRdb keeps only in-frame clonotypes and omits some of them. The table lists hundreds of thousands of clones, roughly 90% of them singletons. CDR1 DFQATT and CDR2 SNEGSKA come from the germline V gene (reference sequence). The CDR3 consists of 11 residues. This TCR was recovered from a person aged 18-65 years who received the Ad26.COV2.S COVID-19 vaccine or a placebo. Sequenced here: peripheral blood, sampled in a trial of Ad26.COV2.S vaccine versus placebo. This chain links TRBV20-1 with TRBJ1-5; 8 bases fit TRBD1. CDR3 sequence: CSARRGTGQTF. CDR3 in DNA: TGCAGTGCTAGGAGAGGGACAGGACAAACTTTT.